Listed below are T cell receptor beta chains from one sample, sequenced in a study of control samples from healthy donors and cancer patients. Some clones are missing from TCRdb's copy, which holds only in-frame ones; the method was immunoSEQ multiplex PCR. Among under 150,000 clones listed, roughly 91% were seen once. Sequences were obtained from PBMCs. The receptors come from a man aged 50 to 59 with head and neck cancer. CDR3s leave out the opening cysteine and the closing phenylalanine or tryptophan.

v_call cdr3_aa
TRBV4-1 ASSRGQGAITDTQY
TRBV7-8 ASSPGLDYNEQF
TRBV5-4 ASSFWVAGNNEQF
TRBV7-9 ASSPEQF
TRBV5-4 ASSVSSTDTQY
TRBV5-4 ASSLEDTQY
TRBV7-8 ASSLIPSAHEQY
TRBV5-1 ASSLTTWGEQY
TRBV27 ASRYSGRGMGEQY
TRBV5-1 ASSFGVEQY
TRBV4-1 ASSLGVAGGTAQY
TRBV7-9 ASSAYGTGYGYT
TRBV3-1/TRBV3-2 ASSQGARSPLH
TRBV5-4 ASSLLGGPVPDTQY
TRBV3-1/TRBV3-2 ASSQGLVSYEQY
TRBV4-1 ASSQGQGPSNQPQH
TRBV21-1 VGGKVNQPQH
TRBV30 AWTARTLASGYT
TRBV19 ASNAPSGTQY
TRBV6-6 ASSQQGVIGYGYT
TRBV5-1 ASSSPLGTSYNEQF
TRBV5-1 ASSSGLQGTQETQY
TRBV29-1 SVMTGRSGELF
TRBV7-9 ASSSSSGGNTGELF
TRBV27 ASSLAGVPDTQY
TRBV18 ASSPVAQTYNEQF
TRBV27 ASSSLAGGPYETQY
TRBV10-3 ATQATNEKLF
TRBV20-1 SAERGTQY
TRBV18 ASSLRPSGNQPQH
TRBV3-1/TRBV3-2 ASSQLAGGPTDTQY
TRBV2 ASSEHQGLSTEAF
TRBV9 ASSESGDYGYT
TRBV15 ATRGTAHTGELF
TRBV27 ASSFGLSSYNEQF
TRBV10-3 AIRTQGNGSYEQY
TRBV18 ASSKGAGTEAF
TRBV4-1 ASSHQGGVRETQY
TRBV3-1/TRBV3-2 ASRNSDSPLH
TRBV6-5 ASSFGSTDTQY